The entry below gives a single T cell receptor (beta chain) sequence along with its context. Its antigen has not been determined. No base-level quality is on record; no much larger clone is a single base apart. This sample was included in a study of blood T cell repertoires in COVID-19 (dated by TCRdb to 2018 to 2021). Background on the whole study: The collaborator samples originated in the United States, Italy and Spain and spanned the acute and convalescent phases of COVID-19. The material from the prospective study consisted of cDNA or gDNA derived from T cells, B-cell-depleted T cells, or PBMCs. Deeply sampled blood TCRbeta repertoires from subjects exposed to, actively infected with, or recovered from COVID-19 were included in the dataset. The repertoires were released in a freely available public database meant as a resource for research on the immune response to SARS-CoV-2. The samples were drawn from the first 160 participants of the ongoing ImmuneRACE study and from over a thousand subjects provided by 6 global collaborators. Nearly every sample came with metadata listing a de-identified subject ID, COVID-19 status, age in years and sex. HLA class I and class II types, where available, came from metadata supplied by the sample provider rather than from assay-based typing.

TCRbeta CDR3 regions were amplified from genomic DNA using the immunoSEQ Assay, a bias-controlled multiplex PCR. For the original study's pipeline: The number of nucleated cells in each sample was estimated from the amplification of reference gene primers within the assay. To quantify the absolute abundance of each unique TCRbeta CDR3 rearrangement, sequence reads were collapsed and filtered. For each sample, productive Simpson clonality was calculated as the square root of Simpson's diversity index across productive rearrangements. TCRdb stores this immuneACCESS table with in-frame sequences only. Part of the clones is absent; in the studies checked, under half of the shortfall reflects unresolved V genes, and no reason is known for the rest. Clone size and the V and J calls come from that table; the DNA yielded D and trimming. The sample contains tens of thousands of clones, approximately 84% of them found a single time. Of the sample, roughly 16% is held by the ten largest clones.

Taken from the germline V gene (reference sequence), the CDR1 and CDR2 loops are GTSNPN and SVGIG. At the junction V is shortened by 0 bases and J by 2 bases, with 4 bases in between. Including cysteine and phenylalanine, the CDR3 has 12 amino acids. Left in the record is the CDR3 DNA by itself, 36 bases read in frame from the first base. In Seattle, one collaborating source enrolled patients while the infection was active and tracked those patients longitudinally over the course of disease. Each collaborating institution followed its own protocols to collect whole blood in K2EDTA tubes. For TCRbeta analysis, collaborators shipped samples as frozen whole blood, isolated PBMCs, or DNA extracted from either of those sample types. Findings and caveats that apply to the study as a whole: The quantity of clinical and demographic metadata differed by source and by participant and was supplied without curation.

This clonotype was obtained from a man aged 60 to 69 with COVID-19, enrolled during active disease. Sequencing was performed on peripheral blood. The chain couples TRBV30 to TRBJ2-5, with the D gene call left open. DNA sequence: TGTGCCTGGAGTGTGACACAAGAGACCCAGTACTTC. Its protein reads: CAWSVTQETQYF.